One sample yielded the 5 T cell receptor beta chains listed below, sequenced in a study of T cells in Graves' hyperthyroidism and ophthalmopathy. Amplified regions were TCR beta CDR3 sequences from RNA transcripts. Initially, a first-round RT-PCR of the TCR CDR3 employed the HTBI primer set. MiXCR was run by TCRdb on the multiplex PCR reads, yielding one entry per CDR3 protein. The sample includes over 400,000 distinct CDR3 sequences, roughly 23% of them seen just once. The specimen sequenced was blood. The receptors were gathered from a woman aged 70-85 years with Graves' ophthalmopathy.

V gene TRBV24-1 combines with J gene TRBJ1-5; perhaps TRBD1 as D (6 bases). Germline V gives CDR1 KGHDR, CDR2 SFDVKD. The V and J ends lost 11 bases and 2 bases respectively, with 18 bases between them. This CDR3 has 15 residues. CDR3 sequence reads: CAIGRPGAGNQPQHF. The CDR3 DNA reads as TGTGCCATTGGGAGGCCAGGGGCTGGCAATCAGCCCCAGCATTTT.

This clonotype has a count of ten or more. The CDR3, as DNA: TGTGCCAGCAGCTCCAGCGGGAGGACCTACAATGAGCAGTTCTTC. Translating it yields CASSSSGRTYNEQFF. The chain joins TRBV11-2 to TRBJ2-1, with TRBD2 matching 9 bases. This CDR3 contains 15 residues. Germline V gene lookup returns CDR1 SGHAT and CDR2 FQNNGV. With 4 bases clipped from V and 2 bases from J, the junction kept 3 bases outside the gene matches. The complete variable domain, with remaining parts taken from reference TRBV11-2 and TRBJ2-1, reads EAGVAQSPRYKIIEKRQSVAFWCNPISGHATLYWYQQILGQGPKLLIQFQNNGVVDDSQLPKDRFSAERLKGVDSTLKIQPAKLEDSAVYLCASSSSGRTYNEQFFGPGTRLTVL.

The V call is TRBV3-1, the J call TRBJ1-1; D is undetermined. This CDR3 spans 15 amino acids. Germline CDR1 reads LGHDT; CDR2 reads YNNKEL (reference sequence). V dropped 4 bases and J dropped 2 bases, with 14 bases sitting between them. For the CDR3, the DNA is TGTGCCAGCAGCCCTTATGAAGGCAGAAACACTGAAGCTTTCTTT. Its protein product is CASSPYEGRNTEAFF.

Comments on this clonotype: One junction end does not reproduce the germline sequence, and a read error may be involved. CDR3 residues: CASSLELIYEQYF. Here the CDR3 DNA reads TGTGCCAGCAGTTTAGAGCTCATCTACGAGCAGTACTTC. This sequence joins TRBV11-2 and TRBJ2-7; D gene unclear. CDR1 SGHAT and CDR2 FQNNGV come from the germline V gene. The CDR3 is 13 residues long.

The CDR3 is CASSDWRGTDTQYF. CDR3 bases: TGTGCCAGCAGTGACTGGCGGGGCACAGATACGCAGTATTTT. J is TRBJ2-3 and V is TRBV2, with D possibly TRBD2 on 5 matching bases. There are 14 residues in the CDR3. Germline V gene sequence: CDR1 SNHLY, CDR2 FYNNEI. Trimming cost V 3 bases and J 1 base, with 8 bases left between them.